One sample yielded the 21 T cell receptor beta chains listed below, sequenced in a study of OX40 agonist ivuxolimab in advanced cancers. Generated by immunoSEQ multiplex PCR, the TCRdb table keeps only in-frame clones and is missing some. The sample has about 40,000 clones, roughly four fifths seen once; the top ten hold over 2.5%. The specimen was CD4+ or CD8+ T cells sorted from blood, collected in a trial of the OX40 agonist ivuxolimab. The receptors derive from an adult with an advanced solid tumor such as melanoma, head and neck, liver or kidney cancer.

The rearrangement joins TRBV29-1 to TRBJ1-2, with D unclear. CDR3 size: 13 residues. The V end lost 7 bases, the J end lost 3 bases, and 15 bases lay between the germline ends. Looked up from germline, CDR1 is SQVTM and CDR2 is ANQGSEA. For the CDR3, the DNA is TGCAGCGCCTTAAAGGACGACGACTATGGCTACACCTTC. The encoded protein is CSALKDDDYGYTF.

This clone was seen once. The rearrangement links TRBV13 to TRBJ2-7, with a possible D match to TRBD2 (6 bases). The germline gives CDR1 PRHDT, CDR2 FYEKMQ (reference sequence). CDR3 length equals 13 residues. The CDR3 bases are TGTGCCAGCAGTTTAGGGCGGGGCTACGAGCAGTACGTC. Its translation is CASSLGRGYEQYV.

A few counts support this clone. The chain uses TRBV18 and TRBJ2-7; D is ambiguous. CDR3 length: 13 residues. With 5 bases removed from V and 3 bases from J, the gap between germline ends came to 11 bases. The germline V gene encodes CDR1 KGHSH and CDR2 LQKENI. The CDR3 sequence: CASSVAGNYEQYF. The CDR3 nucleotides read TGTGCCAGCTCAGTCGCTGGAAACTACGAGCAGTACTTC.

The chain joins TRBV7-2 to TRBJ2-1; D assignment may be TRBD1 or TRBD2 (5 bases each). The length of the CDR3 is 15 residues. Between the trimmed V and J ends, which lost 5 bases and 12 bases, there was a span of 23 bases. The V gene's germline CDR1 is SGHTA and CDR2 FQGNSA. The CDR3: CASSGALWGIGVQFF. CDR3 coding DNA: TGTGCCAGCAGCGGGGCCCTGTGGGGGATAGGGGTGCAGTTCTTC. The full variable domain, completed using reference TRBV7-2 and TRBJ2-1, is GAGVSQSPSNKVTEKGKDVELRCDPISGHTALYWYRQSLGQGLEFLIYFQGNSAPDKSGLPSDRFSAERTGGSVSTLTIQRTQQEDSAVYLCASSGALWGIGVQFFGPGTRLTVL.

This chain connects TRBV4-1 to TRBJ2-3; 13 nucleotides align to TRBD2. The CDR3 loop spans 15 amino acids. Losses at the gene ends were 7 bases for V and 5 bases for J; bases not matched to a gene: 6. Germline V CDR1 and CDR2: MGHRA, YSYEKL. The DNA for the CDR3 is TGCGCCAGCACCTGGACTAGCGGGAGAGAAGATACGCAGTATTTT. Residues: CASTWTSGREDTQYF.

This chain uses TRBV27 with TRBJ2-7; TRBD2 matches at 8 bases. The V and J ends lost 5 bases and 2 bases, in that order; junction bases with no gene match: 8. The CDR3 runs 15 residues. In germline, CDR1 is MNHEY, CDR2 SMNVEV (reference sequence). The CDR3 is CASSRYGAGAYEQYF. CDR3 DNA: TGTGCCAGCAGTCGATACGGAGCGGGAGCCTACGAGCAGTACTTC.

This chain connects TRBV6-1 to TRBJ2-5; D is unresolved. Germline values: CDR1 MNHNS, CDR2 SASEGT. V was clipped by 6 bases and J by 5 bases, with 16 bases between them. This CDR3 has 14 amino acids. The CDR3 DNA reads as TGTGCCAGCAGCGCAGTTTCCGGGTGGGAGACCCAGTACTTC. This gives the protein CASSAVSGWETQYF.

This clone was found a few times. The chain joins TRBV10-3 to TRBJ2-1, with D possibly matching TRBD2 (6 bases). Trimming took 2 bases from V and 3 from J, leaving 11 bases between them. The CDR3 is made up of 15 amino acids. Germline CDR1 is ENHRY and CDR2 is SYGVKD. The CDR3 loop is CAISEGLTIYNEQFF. DNA for the CDR3: TGTGCCATCAGTGAGGGACTAACTATCTACAATGAGCAGTTCTTC.

Written as DNA, the CDR3 is TGCGCCAGCAGCCAAGATAGGAACACTGAAGCTTTCTTT. This codes for CASSQDRNTEAFF. V usage is TRBV4-3 and J usage is TRBJ1-1; D ambiguous. Trimming cost V 0 bases and J 1 base, with 3 bases left between them. CDR1 and CDR2 (germline): LGHNA, YSLEER. The CDR3 is 13 residues long.

The chain couples TRBV6-6 to TRBJ2-7; TRBD1 agrees at 9 bases. The germline V gene has CDR1 MNHNY and CDR2 SVGAGI (reference sequence). CDR3 length equals 14 residues. The trim removed 2 bases at V and 5 bases at J, leaving 4 bases unmatched. The CDR3: CASSYLGQGDEQYF. DNA for the CDR3: TGTGCCAGCAGTTACCTGGGACAGGGTGACGAGCAGTACTTC.

The chain links TRBV5-1 to TRBJ1-2; no definite D call. Germline V CDR1 and CDR2: SGHRS, YFSETQ. The CDR3 consists of 14 residues. V was shortened by 0 bases and J by 3 bases, with 9 bases between the two germline ends. This chain's CDR3 is CASSLAKGDYGYTF. The CDR3, as DNA: TGCGCCAGCAGCTTGGCGAAGGGTGACTATGGCTACACCTTC. Together with reference TRBV5-1 and TRBJ1-2, the CDR3 gives the full variable domain: KAGVTQTPRYLIKTRGQQVTLSCSPISGHRSVSWYQQTPGQGLQFLFEYFSETQRNKGNFPGRFSGRQFSNSRSEMNVSTLELGDSALYLCASSLAKGDYGYTFGSGTRLTVV.

This clone is a singleton in its sample. The rearrangement joins TRBV11-2 to TRBJ1-4; D gene uncertain. The CDR3 runs to 13 residues. Germline CDR1 reads SGHAT; CDR2 reads FQNNGV. Trimming shortened V by 2 bases and J by 7 bases, and 8 bases separated the two germline ends. This CDR3 reads CASSLRRGEKLFF. In nucleotides, the CDR3 is TGTGCCAGCAGCTTACGTAGAGGTGAAAAACTGTTTTTT.

The V gene is TRBV19, the J gene TRBJ2-7; 7 bases align to TRBD2. After removal of 2 bases from V and 3 bases from J, the junction contained 7 bases not matched to a gene. Per germline, CDR1 LNHDA and CDR2 SQIVND (reference sequence). The CDR3 runs to 15 residues. The CDR3 nucleotides are TGTGCCAGTAGTATACGGGCTAGCGGTAACTACGAGCAGTACGTC. It codes for CASSIRASGNYEQYV.

This CDR3 is CSARDPKTQYF. The CDR3 region has the DNA TGCAGTGCTAGAGATCCGAAGACCCAGTACTTC. V usage is TRBV20-1 and J usage is TRBJ2-5; D gene uncertain. Germline lookup yields CDR1 DFQATT and CDR2 SNEGSKA (reference sequence). Trimming stripped 0 bases from V and 6 bases from J, with 5 bases between. The length of the CDR3 is 11 residues.

This clone appeared a single time. The V call is TRBV5-4, the J call TRBJ1-3; 7 positions match TRBD1. Germline CDR1 is SGHNT and CDR2 is YYREEE (reference sequence). V lost 1 base and J lost 4; bases outside the gene matches: 8. The CDR3 covers 16 residues. This chain's CDR3 is CASSLQGGAGGNTIYF. The CDR3 coding sequence is TGTGCCAGCAGCTTGCAAGGGGGCGCGGGAGGAAACACCATATATTTT.

The chain is built from TRBV5-1 and TRBJ2-7; D not resolved. Germline values: CDR1 SGHRS, CDR2 YFSETQ. CDR3 length: 16 amino acids. Deletions cut 0 bases from V and 2 bases from J, with 15 bases between. In DNA form, the CDR3 reads TGCGCCAGCAGCTTGGTACCGACTGGGCTAACCTACGAGCAGTACTTC. This encodes CASSLVPTGLTYEQYF.

The J gene is TRBJ1-1, the V gene TRBV6-4, with 10 bases aligning to TRBD1. J was trimmed by 3 bases and V by 4 bases; bases with no gene match: 5. Germline CDR1 and CDR2: MRHNA and SNTAGT. There are 15 residues in the CDR3. As DNA, the CDR3 is TGTGCCAGCAGTGGGGGGGACAGGGGCGACACTGAAGCTTTCTTT. Residues: CASSGGDRGDTEAFF.

Regarding this clone: With a much larger clone just one base away, this may be a read error. The V call is TRBV5-1, the J call TRBJ2-7; 11 bases fit TRBD1. After removal of 0 bases from V and 5 bases from J, the junction contained 1 base not matched to a gene. The length of the CDR3 is 14 residues. Looked up from germline, CDR1 is SGHRS and CDR2 is YFSETQ. CDR3 nucleotides: TGCGCCAGCAGCTTGGGGACAGGGGGCAACGAGCAGTACTTC. Translating gives CASSLGTGGNEQYF.

The rearrangement uses TRBV4-3 and TRBJ2-4; D might be TRBD1 (6 bases). Trimming shortened V by 0 bases and J by 6 bases, and 12 bases separated the two germline ends. Germline values: CDR1 LGHNA, CDR2 YSLEER. This CDR3 has 15 residues. CDR3 sequence: CASSQEPTQGNIQYF. CDR3 nucleotides: TGCGCCAGCAGCCAAGAACCGACACAGGGAAACATTCAGTACTTC.

This chain links TRBV5-6 with TRBJ1-4; D remains ambiguous. Trimming stripped 2 bases from V and 8 bases from J, with 10 bases between. The CDR3 is 13 amino acids. Germline V CDR1 and CDR2: SGHDT, YYEEEE. The CDR3 loop is CASSFRPREKLFF. The CDR3 bases are TGTGCCAGCAGCTTCCGGCCACGGGAAAAACTGTTTTTT.

V is TRBV7-9 and J is TRBJ2-2; 8 bases are shared with TRBD2. Trimming at V came to 6 bases and at J to 9 bases, leaving 6 bases not matched to a gene. This CDR3 region has 13 residues. CDR1 is SEHNR and CDR2 is FQNEAQ in the germline V gene (reference sequence). The CDR3 DNA is TGTGCCAGCAGATGGCGGGAGGACCGGGAGCTGTTTTTT. Translation gives CASRWREDRELFF.